These 18 T cell receptor beta chains were sequenced from one sample in a study of blood T cell repertoires in COVID-19. TCRdb keeps only in-frame clones here, not all; method: immunoSEQ multiplex PCR. The sample records some 270,000 clones, approximately 85% being singletons. Sequencing was performed on peripheral blood. Source of these receptors: a woman in her seventies with acute or convalescent COVID-19.

This chain links TRBV18 with TRBJ1-1; 7 nucleotides line up with TRBD1. Germline CDR1 and CDR2: KGHSH and LQKENI. The length of the CDR3 is 15 residues. Trimming took 1 base from V and 6 from J; bases not matched to a gene: 8. The CDR3 here is CASSPRDRDPSEAFF. The CDR3 DNA reads TGTGCCAGCTCACCACGAGACAGGGACCCTTCTGAAGCTTTCTTT.

The chain employs TRBV19 and TRBJ1-2; D is possibly TRBD1 (5 bases). V lost 2 bases, J lost 3 bases, and 7 bases lay in between. Germline lookup yields CDR1 LNHDA and CDR2 SQIVND (reference sequence). CDR3 length: 13 residues. DNA of the CDR3: TGTGCCAGTAGTATAACGGGGGACTATGGCTACACCTTC. Residues: CASSITGDYGYTF.

This chain connects TRBV15 to TRBJ1-2; 8 positions agree with TRBD1. Unmatched junction bases numbered 15, after V lost 6 bases and J lost 3 bases. CDR1 is LNHNV and CDR2 is YYDKDF in the germline V gene (reference sequence). This CDR3 spans 17 amino acids. The CDR3 is CATRIGQGLGGYYGYTF. As DNA, the CDR3 is TGTGCCACCAGGATCGGACAGGGCCTCGGGGGGTACTATGGCTACACCTTC.

This chain connects TRBV10-3 to TRBJ2-1; 7 bases fit TRBD2. Losses at the gene ends were 9 bases for V and 7 bases for J; bases not matched to a gene: 9. CDR3 size: 13 residues. Germline loops: CDR1 ENHRY, CDR2 SYGVKD. In nucleotides, the CDR3 is TGTGCCATTGCGGGAGAAGTCGGGAATGAGCAGTTCTTC. It is translated as CAIAGEVGNEQFF.

This chain joins TRBV19 and TRBJ2-5, with a weak D call TRBD2 (5 bases). This CDR3 region has 13 residues. Trimming left V 5 bases short and J 5 bases short, with 12 bases between. Germline CDR1 reads LNHDA; CDR2 reads SQIVND (reference sequence). The CDR3 reads CASSATRWETQYF. The CDR3 coding sequence is TGTGCCAGTAGTGCAACTAGGTGGGAGACCCAGTACTTC.

This sequence joins TRBV6-2 or TRBV6-3 and TRBJ1-1; D unresolved. CDR3 length equals 13 residues. V was pared by 5 bases and J by 1 base, with 8 bases between. Germline CDR1 MNHEY, CDR2 SVGEGT. The CDR3 nucleotides are TGTGCCAGCAGTCTTACACAGAACACTGAAGCTTTCTTT. Translated: CASSLTQNTEAFF.

A remark on this clone: Within the sample, other DNA sequences also encode this same CDR3. DNA for the CDR3: TGTGCCAGCAGCTTATGGGGAGGGAACACTGAAGCTTTCTTT. It translates to CASSLWGGNTEAFF. This chain connects TRBV7-2 to TRBJ1-1, with D uncertain. The length of the CDR3 is 14 residues. V was cut by 2 bases and J by 1 base, with 8 bases left in between. Germline loops: CDR1 SGHTA, CDR2 FQGNSA.

V gene TRBV10-3 combines with J gene TRBJ2-5, with 10 bases lining up with TRBD2. The CDR3 covers 15 residues. After removal of 10 bases from V and 5 bases from J, the junction contained 13 bases not matched to a gene. CDR1 is ENHRY and CDR2 is SYGVKD in the germline V gene. The CDR3 coding sequence is TGTGCCAGCAGCCTCGAGCGGGGGGGCCTGGAGACCCAGTACTTC. Its translation is CASSLERGGLETQYF.

The V call is TRBV3-1 (or the pseudogene TRBV3-2), the J call TRBJ2-5, with TRBD2 as a possible D gene (6 bases). The germline V and J ends were trimmed by 0 bases and 7 bases, with 12 bases remaining between them. The CDR3 consists of 14 residues. Germline CDR1 is LGHDT and CDR2 is YNNKEL (reference sequence). CDR3 DNA: TGTGCCAGCAGCCAAGAGCGGCGGAGGGGGACCCAGTACTTC. Translation: CASSQERRRGTQYF.

The rearrangement links TRBV3-1 (or the pseudogene TRBV3-2) to TRBJ1-2; 8 bases are shared with TRBD1. Germline CDR1 reads LGHDT; CDR2 reads YNNKEL (reference sequence). The CDR3 extends over 18 amino acids. Trimming removed 6 bases from V and 2 bases from J; junction bases left unmatched: 17. Here the CDR3 DNA reads TGTGCCAGCAGTGGAACTATCGGCAGGGGGCAAGAGAACTATGGCTACACCTTC. Protein product: CASSGTIGRGQENYGYTF.

The chain uses TRBV7-2 and TRBJ2-7; weak D call: TRBD2 (6 bases). Germline V gene lookup returns CDR1 SGHTA and CDR2 FQGNSA. Between the trimmed V and J ends, which lost 3 bases and 5 bases, there was a span of 11 bases. The CDR3 loop spans 13 amino acids. Here the CDR3 reads CASSFRAGHEQYF. CDR3 nucleotides: TGTGCCAGCAGCTTTAGAGCGGGCCACGAGCAGTACTTC.

The chain employs TRBV6-5 and TRBJ2-1; TRBD1 agrees at 8 bases. This CDR3 has 15 residues. Looked up from germline, CDR1 is MNHEY and CDR2 is SVGAGI. Germline trimming cut 6 bases from V and 7 bases from J; bases unmatched to any gene: 11. Here the CDR3 reads CASSLIQGASNEQFF. CDR3 DNA: TGTGCCAGCAGCCTTATTCAGGGGGCGAGTAATGAGCAGTTCTTC.

The CDR3 DNA reads TGTGCCAGCTCACCCTACCCTGACAGGGGAGGGATGAACACTGAAGCTTTCTTT. Its translation is CASSPYPDRGGMNTEAFF. The chain combines TRBV18 with TRBJ1-1, with TRBD1 identical over 8 bases. Germline V lookup: CDR1 KGHSH, CDR2 LQKENI. The CDR3 consists of 18 residues. V was clipped by 3 bases and J by 0 bases; unmatched bases: 12.

This clone came up once. Written as DNA, the CDR3 is TGTGCCAGCAGCTTAGACCGCCTGGGGCCAATGTATGGCTACACCTTC. It encodes CASSLDRLGPMYGYTF. The chain recombines TRBV11-2 with TRBJ1-2; tentative D call: TRBD1 (5 bases). Germline loops: CDR1 SGHAT, CDR2 FQNNGV. Trimming took 0 bases from V and 5 from J, leaving 16 bases between them. The CDR3 sequence is 16 residues long.

The chain uses TRBV5-4 and TRBJ2-3; the D gene is possibly TRBD2 (5 bases). This CDR3 comprises 14 residues. The germline V gene has CDR1 SGHNT and CDR2 YYREEE (reference sequence). V gave up 4 bases and J gave up 4 bases, with 13 bases separating them. CDR3: CASSRAGGADTQYF. CDR3 nucleotide sequence: TGTGCCAGCAGCCGGGCAGGAGGCGCAGATACGCAGTATTTT.

The genes are TRBV18 and TRBJ1-6, with D possibly being TRBD1 (6 bases). The CDR3 covers 14 residues. Germline V gene sequence: CDR1 KGHSH, CDR2 LQKENI. V gave up 8 bases and J gave up 5 bases, with 13 bases separating them. The CDR3 coding sequence is TGTGCCAGCACCGGGACAAGAAATAATTCACCCCTCCACTTT. This sequence encodes CASTGTRNNSPLHF. The whole variable domain, filled in from reference TRBV18 and TRBJ1-6, reads NAGVMQNPRHLVRRRGQEARLRCSPMKGHSHVYWYRQLPEEGLKFMVYLQKENIIDESGMPKERFSAEFPKEGPSILRIQQVVRGDSAAYFCASTGTRNNSPLHFGNGTRLTVT.

The chain links TRBV6-6 to TRBJ2-6; maybe TRBD2 (7 bases). This CDR3 contains 16 residues. Trimming took 7 bases from V and 4 from J, leaving 17 bases between them. CDR1 and CDR2 (germline): MNHNY, SVGAGI (reference sequence). The CDR3 loop is CASTGGAFEGANVLTF. CDR3 nucleotides: TGTGCCAGCACGGGGGGCGCATTTGAGGGGGCCAACGTCCTGACTTTC.

V gene TRBV7-9 combines with J gene TRBJ2-5; 10 positions match TRBD2. After removal of 0 bases from V and 5 bases from J, the junction contained 12 bases not matched to a gene. The CDR3 totals 18 residues. Germline V gene lookup returns CDR1 SEHNR and CDR2 FQNEAQ (reference sequence). CDR3 nucleotides: TGTGCCAGCAGCTTAGCTGCGTCTAGCGGGGGCCCCTTCGAGACCCAGTACTTC. Translated: CASSLAASSGGPFETQYF.